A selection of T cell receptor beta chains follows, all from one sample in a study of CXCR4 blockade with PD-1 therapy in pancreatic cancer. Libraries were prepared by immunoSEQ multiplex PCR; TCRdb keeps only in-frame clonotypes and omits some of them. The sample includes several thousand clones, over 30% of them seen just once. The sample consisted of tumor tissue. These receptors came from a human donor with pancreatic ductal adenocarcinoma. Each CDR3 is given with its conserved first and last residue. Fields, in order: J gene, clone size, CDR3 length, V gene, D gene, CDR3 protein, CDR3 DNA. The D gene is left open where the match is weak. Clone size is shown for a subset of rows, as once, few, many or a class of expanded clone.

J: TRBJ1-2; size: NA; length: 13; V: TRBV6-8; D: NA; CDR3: CASSGRGGYGYTF; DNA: TGTGCCAGCAGTGGGAGGGGGGGCTATGGCTACACCTTC
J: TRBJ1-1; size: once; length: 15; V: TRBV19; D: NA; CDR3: CASSPTGRRGTEAFF; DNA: TGTGCCAGTAGTCCTACAGGGCGGCGGGGCACTGAAGCTTTCTTT
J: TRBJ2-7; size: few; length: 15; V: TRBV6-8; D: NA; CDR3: CASTDSTRSSYEQYF; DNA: TGTGCCAGCACCGACAGTACCAGGTCCTCCTACGAGCAGTACTTC
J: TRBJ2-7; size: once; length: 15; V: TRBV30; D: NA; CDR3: CAWKASGPRGSEQYF; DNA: TGTGCCTGGAAGGCGAGCGGCCCCCGTGGCTCCGAGCAGTACTTC
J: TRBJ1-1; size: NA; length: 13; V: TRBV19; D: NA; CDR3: CASRTLPRSEAFF; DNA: TGTGCCAGTAGAACACTCCCGCGGAGTGAAGCTTTCTTT
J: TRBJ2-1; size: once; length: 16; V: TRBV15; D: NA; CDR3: CATSSYAGPSLNEQFF; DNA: TGTGCCACCAGCAGTTATGCGGGGCCTTCCCTCAATGAGCAGTTCTTC
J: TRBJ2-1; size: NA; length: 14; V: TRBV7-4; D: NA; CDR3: CASSLTKGRDEQFF; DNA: TGTGCCAGCAGCTTAACAAAAGGGCGGGATGAGCAGTTCTTC
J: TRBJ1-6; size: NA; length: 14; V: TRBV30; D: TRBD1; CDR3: CAWNPTGANSPLHF; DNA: TGTGCCTGGAACCCGACAGGGGCGAATTCACCCCTCCACTTT
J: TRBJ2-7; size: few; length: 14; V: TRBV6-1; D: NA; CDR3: CASSEAMESAGQYF; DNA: TGTGCCAGCAGTGAAGCTATGGAGTCGGCTGGGCAGTACTTC
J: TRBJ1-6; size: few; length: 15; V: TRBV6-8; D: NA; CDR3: CASSPEADGNSPLHF; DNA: TGTGCCAGCAGCCCGGAAGCCGACGGTAATTCACCCCTTCACTTT
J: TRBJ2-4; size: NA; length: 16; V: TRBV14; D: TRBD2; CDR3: CASSQRFGGAENIQYF; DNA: TGTGCCAGCAGCCAAAGGTTCGGGGGGGCCGAAAACATTCAGTACTTC
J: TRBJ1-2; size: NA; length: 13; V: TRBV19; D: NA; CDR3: CASSLTGDYGYTF; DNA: TGTGCCAGTAGTTTAACAGGAGACTATGGCTACACCTTC